This T cell receptor (beta chain) was retrieved from a study of T cells in Graves' hyperthyroidism and ophthalmopathy. Overall study results and limits: A 13 V-J signature model discriminated ophthalmopathy versus stable hyperthyroidism.

Authors of the study amplified TCR beta CDR3 regions from RNA transcripts. TCR CDR3 underwent first-round RT-PCR with the HTBI primer set. TCRdb reanalysed the multiplex PCR reads using MiXCR and keeps one entry per CDR3 protein. The profile shows about 250,000 distinct CDR3 sequences, 24% of them singletons. Turning to this clonotype: The antigen is undetermined. A much larger clone lies a single base off, so this may be a read error.

V lost 3 bases and J lost 4, with 12 bases in between. The CDR3 length is 15 residues. The germline V gene encodes CDR1 WNHNN and CDR2 SYGVQD (reference sequence). The TCR comes from a woman between 40 and 50 years old with Graves' ophthalmopathy. The sample consisted of blood. V and J are TRBV10-1 and TRBJ2-2; D is possibly TRBD2 (6 bases). As DNA, the CDR3 is TGCGCCAGCAGTGAAGCAGAGGGACTCACCGGGGAGCTGTTTTTT. Its protein is CASSEAEGLTGELFF.